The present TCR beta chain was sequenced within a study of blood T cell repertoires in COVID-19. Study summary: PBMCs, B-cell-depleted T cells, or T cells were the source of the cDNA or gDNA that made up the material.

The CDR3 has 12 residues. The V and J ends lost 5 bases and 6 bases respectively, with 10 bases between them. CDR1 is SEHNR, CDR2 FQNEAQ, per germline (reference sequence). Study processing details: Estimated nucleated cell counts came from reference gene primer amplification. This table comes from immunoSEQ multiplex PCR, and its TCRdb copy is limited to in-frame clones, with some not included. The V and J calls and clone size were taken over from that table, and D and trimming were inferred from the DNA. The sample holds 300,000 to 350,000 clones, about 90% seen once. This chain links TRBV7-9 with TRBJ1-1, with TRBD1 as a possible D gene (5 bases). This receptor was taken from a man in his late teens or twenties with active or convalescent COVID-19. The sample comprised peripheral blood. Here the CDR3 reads CASSTRGAEAFF. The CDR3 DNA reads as TGTGCCAGCAGCACCCGGGGGGCTGAAGCTTTCTTT.